This T cell receptor beta chain is from a study of cytomegalovirus exposure and HLA in healthy donors. It was with 60 Vbeta and 13 Jbeta primers that the PCR ran. Some clones are missing from TCRdb's copy, which holds only in-frame ones; the method was immunoSEQ multiplex PCR. This sample has about 200,000 clones; about 86% occur once, and the top ten carry 1.5% to 2%. Study results and caveats: As was reported, the classifier diagnosed cytomegalovirus status with high specificity and sensitivity. Rare TCR sequences dominated, though some public TCRs recurred in many donors. CMV serostatus was the sole immune exposure information available.

The CDR3 runs to 13 residues. V lost 3 bases and J 3 bases, leaving 7 bases between the germline ends. Germline CDR1 reads SEHNR; CDR2 reads FQNEAQ (reference sequence). This clone was detected a few times. Its antigen is undetermined. The sample was PBMCs. This receptor was obtained from a man aged 35 to 55 in good health and CMV-seropositive. The V call is TRBV7-9, the J call TRBJ2-3; D perhaps matches TRBD2 (6 bases). The CDR3 DNA reads as TGTGCCAGCAGCTTGGGGGGAACAGATACGCAGTATTTT. Its translation is CASSLGGTDTQYF.